This T cell receptor (beta chain) was retrieved from a study of T cells after yellow fever vaccination (dated by TCRdb to the late 2010s). Some background on the complete study: The SMART-Seq v4 Ultra Low Input RNA kit was used to prepare libraries from fractions with low cell numbers. Two healthy male donors, one aged 18 to 30 and one aged 30 to 39 years, were included in the cohort. Bulk TCR alpha and beta repertoires were sequenced longitudinally to track T-cell clones before and after primary and booster YFV17D yellow fever vaccination. Bulk PBMC replicates and cell subsets were isolated from blood drawn at multiple timepoints before and after both primary and secondary immunization. Broader findings and caveats from the paper: Only a couple of donors were included in the study, so the extent to which the findings can be generalized is limited. Compared with the primary T-cell response, the secondary T-cell response was weaker but faster, peaking on day 5 rather than day 15. Computational filtering was required because FACS-sorted repertoires could contain abundant contaminating clonotypes from the bulk population. A small share of clonotypes was detected in both CD4 and CD8 compartments, with the overlap likely arising from convergent recombination. Most clones expanded after primary vaccination were re-detected after the booster (almost 98% of CD4 and approximately 89% of CD8), suggesting broad memory maintenance.

CDR3 length: 14 amino acids, cysteine to phenylalanine. Just the 42-base CDR3 DNA is kept, in frame starting at base 1. The germline ends are 12 bases apart after V is trimmed by 1 base and J by 6 bases. CDR1 and CDR2, looked up from the germline V gene, are LGHNA and YNFKEQ. TCRdb lists the instrument as Illumina NovaSeq 6000. TCR cDNA was synthesized by 5'RACE template switching, through which a universal primer site and unique molecular identifiers were introduced. cDNA synthesis was primed from both the TCR alpha and TCR beta constant segments. Libraries were amplified in two PCR steps, with sample barcodes and sequencing adapters added in the second step. Sequencing of the libraries was done on either Illumina HiSeq 2500 (2x100 bp) or NovaSeq (2x150 bp). Concerning the study's data processing: MIGEC handled demultiplexing of reads and collapsing into UMI consensus sequences, while MiXCR performed V(D)J alignment. Vaccine-responding clonotypes were identified with edgeR using replicate PBMC samples, with FDR below 0.01 and a log2 fold change above 5 up to day 15 being required. Each bulk clonotype received a CD4 or CD8 identity based on whether the sequenced CD4 or CD8 repertoire contained that clonotype at higher abundance. The raw public data were reprocessed by TCRdb itself: fastp quality trimming at Q25, MiXCR clonotype calling, in-frame beta chains only. When rows share a CDR3 protein, they turn into one entry using the most common DNA and genes. The V and J calls follow TCRdb's processing rather than the paper's. The sample records 120,000 or so distinct CDR3 sequences, about 8.8% of which are singletons. The ten biggest clones cover approximately 37% of the sample.

The treatment or condition label here, explained by the study, means: live attenuated yellow fever vaccine strain. A standard Ficoll-Paque protocol was used to isolate PBMCs from peripheral blood. Dynabeads CD4 and CD8 positive selection kits were used to isolate the CD4 and CD8 T-cell fractions. TriZol was used to extract RNA from bulk PBMCs, from CD4 and CD8 fractions, and from dextramer-positive and dextramer-negative fractions. Comments on this clonotype: Its specific antigen is unknown. Within one base of it there is no much larger clone, and no base qualities were kept.

This chain is built from TRBV4-2 and TRBJ1-2; a tentative D match to TRBD1 spans 5 bases. The receptor comes from a man aged 18-30 years who received the YFV17D yellow fever vaccine. Material: CD8+ T cells sorted from PBMCs, obtained on the day of the yellow fever booster vaccination. The DNA is as follows: TGTGCCAGCAGCCAAGCGGGGGAGCGCGATGGCTACACCTTC. Its translation reads: CASSQAGERDGYTF.